One T cell receptor (beta chain) is described in this entry. Its antigen is undetermined. This sample was included in a study of human T cells and chemical hapten exposure. Study-level points and caveats: As the donors had alopecia, their immune response may differ from healthy people's. The number of TCRs over 1 in 1000 frequency stayed unchanged after DPC.

TCRdb processed the RACE reads anew with MiXCR; each CDR3 protein has one entry. The sample has some 200,000 distinct CDR3 sequences, under 35% seen once; the top ten hold 2.5% to 3.5%. Documented time point: pre-sensitization, week 0. Sample treatment: therapeutic diphenylcyclopropenone sensitization with weekly scalp DPC. Trimming removed 0 bases from V and 2 bases from J; junction bases left unmatched: 7. Germline-derived CDR1 and CDR2 are SGHRS and YFSETQ. CDR3 length: 17 amino acids. The source of this sequence is a woman in her twenties or thirties with alopecia areata. Some clones in this sample may be carry-over from other donors' samples. This sample comprised whole blood, obtained in connection with sensitization to the hapten diphenylcyclopropenone (DPC). The chain joins TRBV5-1 to TRBJ2-5, with 10 bases that match TRBD2. CDR3 DNA: TGCGCCAGCAGCTTGGTTCTAGCGGGAGATCGACAAGAGACCCAGTACTTC. This translates into CASSLVLAGDRQETQYF.